A single sample is the source of the 30 T cell receptor beta chains below, sequenced in a study of T cells in localized non-small cell lung cancer. Repertoires were generated with immunoSEQ multiplex PCR, while TCRdb's copy carries only in-frame clones and drops some. This sample has around 3,000 clones, with around a third found just once. Sample: normal lung tissue next to the tumor, taken before any cancer treatment. These receptors came from a male donor at least 60 years old with stage I squamous cell lung carcinoma.

The sample holds one count of this clone. V and J are TRBV25-1 and TRBJ2-2; D unresolved. V shed 3 bases and J shed 3 bases, with 8 bases lying between them. The germline V gene has CDR1 MGHDK and CDR2 SYGVNS. The CDR3 totals 14 residues. CDR3 in amino acids: CASSDRVDTGELFF. CDR3 coding DNA: TGTGCCAGCAGTGATCGGGTGGACACCGGGGAGCTGTTTTTT.

This clone appeared a few times. The rearrangement joins TRBV9 to TRBJ2-3, with D unresolved. Trimming cost V 0 bases and J 2 bases, with 13 bases left between them. CDR1 is SGDLS, CDR2 YYNGEE, per germline. The CDR3 runs to 16 residues. CDR3 region: CASSVEAGLPTDTQYF. In DNA, the CDR3 is TGTGCCAGCAGCGTAGAGGCCGGGTTACCCACAGATACGCAGTATTTT. Full variable domain (remainder filled in from reference TRBV9 and TRBJ2-3): DSGVTQTPKHLITATGQRVTLRCSPRSGDLSVYWYQQSLDQGLQFLIQYYNGEERAKGNILERFSAQQFPDLHSELNLSSLELGDSALYFCASSVEAGLPTDTQYFGPGTRLTVL.

J is TRBJ2-7 and V is TRBV19; TRBD1 agrees at 8 bases. V gave up 5 bases and J gave up 3 bases; unmatched junction bases: 9. The CDR3 is 15 residues long. Germline V CDR1 and CDR2: LNHDA, SQIVND (reference sequence). CDR3 sequence (DNA): TGTGCCAGTAGTCCCCGTCAGGGGGCGGACTACGAGCAGTACTTC. Translated: CASSPRQGADYEQYF.

The chain carries TRBV11-3 and TRBJ1-4; 7 nucleotides agree with TRBD1. Trimming cost V 4 bases and J 5 bases; bases outside gene matches: 7. This CDR3 has 15 residues. The V gene's germline CDR1 is SGHNT and CDR2 YENEEA. As DNA, the CDR3 is TGTGCCAGCAGCTATGGGGCAGGGGGGAATGAAAAACTGTTTTTT. Translating gives CASSYGAGGNEKLFF. The variable domain in full, completed from reference TRBV11-3 and TRBJ1-4, reads EAGVVQSPRYKIIEKKQPVAFWCNPISGHNTLYWYLQNLGQGPELLIRYENEEAVDDSQLPKDRFSAERLKGVDSTLKIQPAELGDSAVYLCASSYGAGGNEKLFFGSGTQLSVL.

CDR3 DNA: TGTGCCAGCAGCTTGACAGGGGACCCCCTTTCGGAAGCTTTCTTT. Its translation is CASSLTGDPLSEAFF. The rearrangement links TRBV11-3 to TRBJ1-1, with 8 bases fitting TRBD1. CDR1 SGHNT and CDR2 YENEEA come from the germline V gene. V trimming: 3 bases; J trimming: 8 bases; junction bases outside the gene matches: 11. This CDR3 contains 15 residues. Drawing the rest from reference TRBV11-3 and TRBJ1-1, the complete variable domain is EAGVVQSPRYKIIEKKQPVAFWCNPISGHNTLYWYLQNLGQGPELLIRYENEEAVDDSQLPKDRFSAERLKGVDSTLKIQPAELGDSAVYLCASSLTGDPLSEAFFGQGTRLTVV.

This clone came up a few times. The chain has TRBV9 and TRBJ1-2, with D perhaps matching TRBD1 (5 bases). Trimming pared 3 bases from V and 1 base from J, leaving 13 bases between. Germline CDR1 SGDLS, CDR2 YYNGEE. The CDR3 totals 15 residues. The CDR3 DNA follows: TGTGCCAGCAGCGCCGAGCGGGGGGTTAACTATGGCTACACCTTC. Translated, it gives CASSAERGVNYGYTF.

The CDR3: CASSFLNTGELFF. CDR3 coding DNA: TGTGCCAGCAGCTTCCTCAACACCGGGGAGCTGTTTTTT. The chain recombines TRBV7-2 with TRBJ2-2; unclear D gene. CDR1 and CDR2 from the germline V gene are SGHTA and FQGNSA. V shed 3 bases and J shed 2 bases, with 4 bases lying between them. The CDR3 sequence is 13 residues long. Combining the CDR3 with reference TRBV7-2 and TRBJ2-2 gives the whole variable domain GAGVSQSPSNKVTEKGKDVELRCDPISGHTALYWYRQSLGQGLEFLIYFQGNSAPDKSGLPSDRFSAERTGGSVSTLTIQRTQQEDSAVYLCASSFLNTGELFFGEGSRLTVL.

This clone was detected only a few times. This chain uses TRBV6-8 with TRBJ1-2; 8 bases match TRBD1. This CDR3 is 13 amino acids long. With V trimmed by 7 bases and J by 3 bases, 4 bases remained unmatched. Germline V gene sequence: CDR1 MNHGY, CDR2 SAAAGT. This CDR3 reads CASTRGQDYGYTF. CDR3 DNA sequence: TGTGCCAGCACCAGGGGGCAGGACTATGGCTACACCTTC.

The gene calls are TRBV18 and TRBJ2-7; 8 bases fit TRBD1. The CDR3 extends over 18 amino acids. Germline CDR1 KGHSH, CDR2 LQKENI. V trimming: 4 bases; J trimming: 0 bases; junction bases outside the gene matches: 14. CDR3 coding DNA: TGTGCCAGCTCACGGGCAGAAGGGGGACAGGCGAGCTCCTACGAGCAGTACTTC. The encoded protein is CASSRAEGGQASSYEQYF.

The V call is TRBV6-8, the J call TRBJ1-1; D possibly corresponds to TRBD1 (5 bases). Germline CDR1 and CDR2: MNHGY and SAAAGT. V was shortened by 5 bases and J by 0 bases, with 13 bases between the two germline ends. CDR3 size: 15 residues. CDR3 bases: TGTGCCAGCAGTCTAGGGGCAAGGATGAACACTGAAGCTTTCTTT. Its translation: CASSLGARMNTEAFF.

This clone was detected a few times. This chain joins TRBV6-8 and TRBJ2-7; a possible D gene is TRBD1 (5 bases). CDR3 length: 12 amino acids. V dropped 6 bases and J dropped 0 bases, with 6 bases sitting between them. Per the germline V gene, CDR1 is MNHGY and CDR2 is SAAAGT. Here the CDR3 reads CASRDTSYEQYF. The CDR3 DNA sequence: TGTGCCAGCAGGGACACCTCCTACGAGCAGTACTTC.

V is TRBV29-1 and J is TRBJ1-2, with 8 bases identical to TRBD1. The CDR3 has 15 residues. CDR1 and CDR2 (germline): SQVTM, ANQGSEA. Trimming at V came to 6 bases and at J to 4 bases, leaving 13 bases not matched to a gene. CDR3 DNA: TGCAGCGTCCCCAAAGGTGGACAGGGAGGCTATGGCTACACCTTC. Its protein product is CSVPKGGQGGYGYTF.

The J gene is TRBJ2-6, the V gene TRBV5-1; D possibly corresponds to TRBD1 (5 bases). Per germline, CDR1 SGHRS and CDR2 YFSETQ. The V end was cut by 3 bases, the J end by 1 base, with 5 bases between. This CDR3 is 14 amino acids long. CDR3 protein: CASSSGSGANVLTF. The CDR3, as DNA: TGCGCCAGCAGCTCAGGGTCTGGGGCCAACGTCCTGACTTTC.

The CDR3 sequence is CASSPDRGGTDTQYF. CDR3 DNA: TGTGCCAGTAGCCCCGACAGGGGTGGCACAGATACGCAGTATTTT. The chain employs TRBV19 and TRBJ2-3; 8 bases fit TRBD1. J was trimmed by 1 base and V by 6 bases; bases with no gene match: 6. The CDR3 is made up of 15 amino acids. Germline V gene sequence: CDR1 LNHDA, CDR2 SQIVND (reference sequence).

This clone came up a few times. The V gene is TRBV9, the J gene TRBJ1-1; D possibly corresponds to TRBD1 (6 bases). V lost 0 bases and J 4 bases, leaving 13 bases between the germline ends. The germline CDR1 and CDR2 sequences are SGDLS and YYNGEE. This CDR3 is built from 15 residues. The chain's CDR3 is CASSVEGGGVTEAFF. The CDR3 region has the DNA TGTGCCAGCAGCGTAGAGGGAGGGGGAGTCACTGAAGCTTTCTTT.

V usage is TRBV19 and J usage is TRBJ1-6; D is ambiguous. V lost 4 bases and J 1 base, leaving 8 bases between the germline ends. The CDR3 has 15 amino acids. Germline CDR1 and CDR2: LNHDA and SQIVND (reference sequence). CDR3: CASSTVGSYNSPLHF. DNA of the CDR3: TGTGCCAGTAGTACCGTGGGATCCTATAATTCACCCCTCCACTTT.

This clone was seen more than once but under ten times. In nucleotides, the CDR3 is TGTGCCACGTCCGGGACTAGCGGTGCGACCATCACAGATACGCAGTATTTT. Translating gives CATSGTSGATITDTQYF. V is TRBV6-8 and J is TRBJ2-3; TRBD2 aligns across 11 bases. The germline V gene has CDR1 MNHGY and CDR2 SAAAGT. V was pared by 10 bases and J by 2 bases, with 14 bases of the junction left unmatched. There are 17 residues in the CDR3.

This clone has a handful of counts. The gene calls are TRBV19 and TRBJ1-1; unclear D gene. This CDR3 contains 14 residues. CDR1 is LNHDA, CDR2 SQIVND, per germline (reference sequence). V was trimmed by 3 bases and J by 4 bases, leaving 12 bases between them. DNA of the CDR3: TGTGCCAGTAGTATGGTTCTGGGTGGCACTGAAGCTTTCTTT. This sequence encodes CASSMVLGGTEAFF. Supplemented by reference TRBV19 and TRBJ1-1, the full variable domain reads DGGITQSPKYLFRKEGQNVTLSCEQNLNHDAMYWYRQDPGQGLRLIYYSQIVNDFQKGDIAEGYSVSREKKESFPLTVTSAQKNPTAFYLCASSMVLGGTEAFFGQGTRLTVV.

The rearrangement links TRBV19 to TRBJ2-3; 7 nucleotides match TRBD1. Germline V gene data show CDR1 as LNHDA and CDR2 as SQIVND (reference sequence). This CDR3 spans 14 amino acids. The J segment lost 4 bases and the V segment lost 10 bases, leaving 11 bases of the junction unmatched. This chain's CDR3 is CANPGQADADTQYF. DNA of the CDR3: TGTGCCAACCCTGGACAGGCCGACGCAGATACGCAGTATTTT.

A few counts support this clone. The chain carries TRBV9 and TRBJ1-1, with 7 bases matching TRBD1. The CDR3 totals 13 residues. CDR1 and CDR2 from the germline V gene are SGDLS and YYNGEE. With 6 bases clipped from V and 1 base from J, the junction kept 3 bases outside the gene matches. The CDR3 loop reads CASTRGENTEAFF. CDR3 coding DNA: TGTGCCAGCACCAGGGGGGAGAACACTGAAGCTTTCTTT.

This clone was counted only a few times. The rearrangement links TRBV6-7 to TRBJ1-5; maybe TRBD1 (5 bases). TRBV6-7 is known as an ORF, though its function is uncertain. The CDR3 extends over 15 amino acids. V lost 3 bases, J lost 0 bases, and 9 bases lay in between. The CDR3 reads CASSYTGNSNQPQHF. CDR3 in DNA: TGTGCCAGCAGTTATACAGGAAATAGCAATCAGCCCCAGCATTTT.

The rearrangement uses TRBV4-1 and TRBJ2-1; D possibly corresponds to TRBD2 (6 bases). Germline V gene lookup returns CDR1 MGHRA and CDR2 YSYEKL. The CDR3 sequence is 15 residues long. The V and J ends lost 4 bases and 7 bases respectively, with 17 bases between them. CDR3 in amino acids: CASSRAAEGLNEQFF. In DNA form, the CDR3 reads TGCGCCAGCAGCCGAGCCGCGGAGGGGCTTAATGAGCAGTTCTTC.

The chain recombines TRBV6-8 with TRBJ1-3; the D is unclear. Germline CDR1 reads MNHGY; CDR2 reads SAAAGT. Between the trimmed V and J ends, which lost 2 bases and 7 bases, there was a span of 9 bases. The CDR3 runs to 13 residues. The CDR3 DNA follows: TGTGCCAGCAGTTACGGGCAAAGGAACACCATATATTTT. Its translation: CASSYGQRNTIYF.

This clone occurred a few times. V is TRBV18 and J is TRBJ1-2; TRBD1 aligns across 7 bases. Germline CDR1 and CDR2: KGHSH and LQKENI. Trimming cost V 2 bases and J 8 bases; bases outside gene matches: 8. There are 14 residues in the CDR3. CDR3 region: CASSPSQGGSGYTF. The DNA for the CDR3 is TGTGCCAGCTCACCAAGCCAGGGGGGTTCCGGCTACACCTTC.

This clone ranks as large (0.1 to 1%). The chain couples TRBV11-3 to TRBJ2-5, with TRBD2 matching 8 bases. The trim removed 3 bases at V and 6 bases at J, leaving 6 bases unmatched. Germline CDR1 reads SGHNT; CDR2 reads YENEEA. This CDR3 region has 14 residues. The CDR3 here is CASSLSSGGKTQYF. CDR3 in DNA: TGTGCCAGCAGCTTGTCAAGCGGGGGAAAGACCCAGTACTTC. Variable domain in full (rest from reference TRBV11-3 and TRBJ2-5): EAGVVQSPRYKIIEKKQPVAFWCNPISGHNTLYWYLQNLGQGPELLIRYENEEAVDDSQLPKDRFSAERLKGVDSTLKIQPAELGDSAVYLCASSLSSGGKTQYFGPGTRLLVL.

The rearrangement uses TRBV19 and TRBJ2-7, with D possibly TRBD1 on 6 matching bases. The germline V gene encodes CDR1 LNHDA and CDR2 SQIVND (reference sequence). V lost 4 bases to trimming and J lost 0 bases, with 16 bases between them. There are 16 residues in the CDR3. This chain's CDR3 is CASSTYSGTHSYEQYF. The CDR3 DNA follows: TGTGCCAGTAGTACCTACTCCGGGACACACTCCTACGAGCAGTACTTC.

This clone was counted between two and nine times. CDR3 DNA: TGTGCCAGCAGTTTAACCGGGAACACTGAAGCTTTCTTT. Translation: CASSLTGNTEAFF. The genes are TRBV9 and TRBJ1-1; D is unresolved. V dropped 5 bases and J dropped 1 base, with 9 bases sitting between them. CDR1 and CDR2 from the germline V gene are SGDLS and YYNGEE. CDR3 size: 13 residues.

This clone was recorded once. The rearrangement links TRBV19 to TRBJ1-6; D is possibly TRBD1 (5 bases). Germline CDR1 reads LNHDA; CDR2 reads SQIVND (reference sequence). The CDR3 totals 16 residues. V was trimmed by 8 bases and J by 0 bases, leaving 14 bases between them. The chain's CDR3 is CASSTGYSSYNSPLHF. CDR3 DNA: TGTGCCAGTTCCACAGGTTATAGCTCCTATAATTCACCCCTCCACTTT.

The chain employs TRBV30 and TRBJ2-2; perhaps TRBD2 as D (6 bases). Germline-derived CDR1 and CDR2 are GTSNPN and SVGIG (reference sequence). The V gene lost 3 bases and the J gene lost 4 bases, with 12 bases spanning the gap. This CDR3 is 14 amino acids long. CDR3 bases: TGTGCCTGGAGCTCGGGGGACTTCACCGGGGAGCTGTTTTTT. Its translation: CAWSSGDFTGELFF. Drawing the rest from reference TRBV30 and TRBJ2-2, the complete variable domain is SQTIHQWPATLVQPVGSPLSLECTVEGTSNPNLYWYRQAAGRGLQLLFYSVGIGQISSEVPQNLSASRPQDRQFILSSKKLLLSDSGFYLCAWSSGDFTGELFFGEGSRLTVL.

The gene calls are TRBV19 and TRBJ2-5, with no clear D. The CDR3 runs 13 residues. V lost 5 bases, J lost 4 bases, and 11 bases lay in between. Per the germline V gene, CDR1 is LNHDA and CDR2 is SQIVND (reference sequence). CDR3 residues: CASSPRARETQYF. CDR3 DNA sequence: TGTGCCAGTAGTCCACGGGCAAGAGAGACCCAGTACTTC.